This T cell receptor (beta chain) comes out of a study of OX40 agonist ivuxolimab in advanced cancers. Background on the study: An agonistic human IgG2 monoclonal antibody against OX40 (CD134) was given. The dose-escalation group included hepatocellular carcinoma, melanoma, renal cell carcinoma and head and neck cancer.

Patients were ruled out by autoimmune disease history or systemic immunosuppression. Measured with immunoSEQ multiplex PCR; TCRdb has only the in-frame clones, and not every one. Of about 64,000 clones listed, around 84% are singletons. V lost 1 base and J lost 2; bases outside the gene matches: 4. The CDR3 spans 15 residues. CDR1 is KGHSH and CDR2 is LQKENI in the germline V gene. This clonotype was sampled from an adult with an advanced solid tumor such as melanoma, head and neck, liver or kidney cancer. The chain combines TRBV18 with TRBJ2-7; 8 nucleotides agree with TRBD2. The sequences come from CD4+ or CD8+ T cells sorted from blood, collected in a trial of the OX40 agonist ivuxolimab. In nucleotides, the CDR3 is TGTGCCAGCTCACCACGGGCGGGGGGCCCCTACGAGCAGTACTTC. Its translation: CASSPRAGGPYEQYF.